The TCR beta chain under discussion was sequenced for a study of patients with pleural tuberculosis (dated by TCRdb to the mid-2010s). V sheds 6 bases and J sheds 4 bases, leaving 12 bases between their ends. Reading the germline V gene (reference sequence) gives CDR1 DFQATT and CDR2 SNEGSKA. Taken from cysteine to phenylalanine, the CDR3 has 12 residues. The CDR3 DNA has 36 bases and is translated from base 1. The sequencer listed for this sample is Illumina Genome Analyzer IIx. TCRdb's own reprocessing of the public reads used fastp at Q25 and MiXCR and kept productive beta chains. Every entry covers one CDR3 protein and lists the most common genes and DNA from its rows. The sample records some 48,000 distinct CDR3 sequences, about 7.3% of which are singletons. Jointly, the top ten make up around 16% of the sample. This clonotype was recorded many times. What this receptor recognizes is not known. Per-base qualities were not stored, and no clone one base away is much larger.

Rearrangement joined TRBV20-1 to TRBJ1-1; TRBD1 might be the D gene, on 5 matching bases. This TCR came from a human donor with pleural tuberculosis. The CDR3 sequence is CSAGRGSTEAFF. The sequence in DNA is TGCAGTGCAGGGCGGGGGAGCACTGAAGCTTTCTTT.